The clone carrying this T cell receptor beta chain was found a few times. TCR beta CDR3 amplification used RNA transcripts. HTBI primers were employed in first-round RT-PCR, then a second-round multiplex PCR followed. TCRdb analysed the multiplex PCR reads with MiXCR anew, one entry per CDR3 protein. The sample lists 200,000 to 250,000 distinct CDR3 sequences; approximately 21% were seen once. V was pared by 7 bases and J by 7 bases, with 7 bases of the junction left unmatched. There are 14 residues in the CDR3. Germline V gene sequence: CDR1 SNHLY, CDR2 FYNNEI. This entry belongs to a study of Graves' ophthalmopathy and Graves' hyperthyroidism.

The V gene is TRBV2, the J gene TRBJ1-6, with 7 bases fitting TRBD1. Specimen: peripheral blood. This TCR derives from a woman between 50 and 59 years old with Graves' ophthalmopathy. CDR3 in DNA: TGTGCCAGCACTCCGATGACAGGGAATTCACCCCTCCACTTT. This codes for CASTPMTGNSPLHF. The full variable domain, completed using reference TRBV2 and TRBJ1-6, is EPEVTQTPSHQVTQMGQEVILRCVPISNHLYFYWYRQILGQKVEFLVSFYNNEISEKSEIFDDQFSVERPDGSNFTLKIRSTKLEDSAMYFCASTPMTGNSPLHFGNGTRLTVT.